Listed below are T cell receptor beta chains from one sample, sequenced in a study of blood T cell repertoires in COVID-19. This table comes from immunoSEQ multiplex PCR, and its TCRdb copy is limited to in-frame clones, with some not included. The sample lists 150,000 to 200,000 clones; about 86% were seen once. Sequencing input: peripheral blood. These receptors came from a man aged 55 to 70 with acute or convalescent COVID-19. The CDR3 runs from the conserved cysteine through the conserved F or W. D genes are given only for firm matches. Clone size is stated in some rows and not others, as once, few, many or a class when expanded.

CDR3 | DNA | J | size | length | V | D
CASSLIVGGDGYTF | TGTGCCAGCAGTTTGATAGTAGGGGGGGACGGCTACACCTTC | TRBJ1-2 | NA | 14 | TRBV28 | NA
CASSPLARSRTDTQYF | TGTGCCAGCTCACCCCTAGCAAGGAGTCGTACAGATACGCAGTATTTT | TRBJ2-3 | NA | 16 | TRBV18 | NA
CASSLAGGYEAFF | TGCGCCAGCAGCTTGGCGGGAGGTTATGAAGCTTTCTTT | TRBJ1-1 | NA | 13 | TRBV5-1 | NA
CASSLQTGGQDEQYF | TGTGCCAGCAGCTTACAGACGGGGGGGCAGGACGAGCAGTACTTC | TRBJ2-7 | NA | 15 | TRBV7-2 | TRBD2
CATSDSSGDQPQHF | TGTGCCACCAGTGATAGTTCAGGCGATCAGCCCCAGCATTTT | TRBJ1-5 | NA | 14 | TRBV24-1 | NA
CAWSVAPGVNQPQHF | TGTGCCTGGAGTGTAGCCCCAGGGGTAAATCAGCCCCAGCATTTT | TRBJ1-5 | NA | 15 | TRBV30 | NA
CASSLTGTEAFF | TGTGCCAGCAGCTTAACAGGGACGGAAGCTTTCTTT | TRBJ1-1 | few | 12 | TRBV5-4 | NA
CASSLLDRASNQPQHF | TGTGCCAGCAGTTTATTGGACAGGGCGAGCAATCAGCCCCAGCATTTT | TRBJ1-5 | NA | 16 | TRBV28 | TRBD1
CASSIRTSQNNEQFF | TGTGCCAGTAGTATACGGACTAGCCAGAACAATGAGCAGTTCTTC | TRBJ2-1 | NA | 15 | TRBV19 | TRBD2
CASSLRYEQYF | TGTGCCAGCAGTTTACGTTACGAGCAGTACTTC | TRBJ2-7 | NA | 11 | TRBV28 | NA
CASGSTGILRTEAFF | TGTGCCAGCGGCTCGACAGGGATTTTAAGGACTGAAGCTTTCTTT | TRBJ1-1 | NA | 15 | TRBV28 | TRBD1
CSASTGTDGYTF | TGCAGTGCGAGTACAGGGACGGATGGCTACACCTTC | TRBJ1-2 | NA | 12 | TRBV20-1 | NA
CASSLIATGLLAGPSSYEQYF | TGCGCCAGCAGCTTGATCGCGACAGGGCTTCTAGCGGGACCGAGCTCCTACGAGCAGTACTTC | TRBJ2-7 | NA | 21 | TRBV5-1 | TRBD2
CASSFVPPQRGSYEQYF | TGTGCCAGCAGTTTCGTTCCCCCCCAGCGGGGCTCCTACGAGCAGTACTTC | TRBJ2-7 | NA | 17 | TRBV28 | TRBD2
CATSDPGTSGSWDTQYF | TGTGCCACCAGTGATCCCGGGACTAGCGGGAGTTGGGATACGCAGTATTTT | TRBJ2-3 | NA | 17 | TRBV24-1 | TRBD2
CASSFQGPQETQYF | TGCGCCAGCAGCTTTCAGGGGCCACAAGAGACCCAGTACTTC | TRBJ2-5 | NA | 14 | TRBV5-1 | NA
CASSYGAYYGYTF | TGTGCCAGCAGTTACGGGGCATACTATGGCTACACCTTC | TRBJ1-2 | few | 13 | TRBV6-5 | NA
CASSPQGPYGYTF | TGTGCCAGCTCACCCCAGGGTCCCTATGGCTACACCTTC | TRBJ1-2 | NA | 13 | TRBV18 | NA
CASSERGRGYGYTF | TGTGCCAGCAGTGAACGGGGGAGGGGGTATGGCTACACCTTC | TRBJ1-2 | NA | 14 | TRBV6-1 | NA
CASSETPGGPREQYF | TGTGCCAGCAGTGAAACCCCGGGAGGGCCTAGAGAGCAGTACTTC | TRBJ2-7 | NA | 15 | TRBV6-1 | TRBD2
CASTPSGTNTGELFF | TGCGCCAGCACCCCTAGCGGGACGAACACCGGGGAGCTGTTTTTT | TRBJ2-2 | NA | 15 | TRBV5-1 | TRBD2
CARWGLAGKSSYEQYF | TGTGCCAGGTGGGGGCTAGCGGGGAAGAGCTCCTACGAGCAGTACTTC | TRBJ2-7 | NA | 16 | TRBV28 | TRBD2
CASSLRDSGNEQFF | TGTGCCAGCAGCCTTCGGGACAGTGGCAATGAGCAGTTCTTC | TRBJ2-1 | NA | 14 | TRBV7-6 | TRBD1
CASTRGSSGANVLTF | TGTGCCAGCACCCGTGGGAGCTCTGGGGCCAACGTCCTGACTTTC | TRBJ2-6 | NA | 15 | TRBV6-5 | NA
CASSPSWGFFSPLHF | TGTGCCAGCAGTCCAAGCTGGGGCTTTTTCTCACCCCTCCACTTT | TRBJ1-6 | NA | 15 | TRBV6-5 | NA
CASSDPRERGGQPQHF | TGCGCCAGCAGTGACCCACGGGAACGTGGCGGTCAGCCCCAGCATTTT | TRBJ1-5 | NA | 16 | TRBV10-1 | NA
CASSSGVGGNTIYF | TGTGCCAGCAGCTCAGGGGTTGGTGGAAACACCATATATTTT | TRBJ1-3 | NA | 14 | TRBV27 | NA
CAWSRSSTGTGGSTEAFF | TGTGCCTGGTCGCGATCTTCGACCGGGACAGGGGGAAGCACTGAAGCTTTCTTT | TRBJ1-1 | NA | 18 | TRBV30 | TRBD1
CASSPDGARTYEQYF | TGTGCCAGCAGTCCCGATGGGGCAAGAACCTACGAGCAGTACTTC | TRBJ2-7 | NA | 15 | TRBV6-5 | NA
CASSEALLTSGYNEQFF | TGTGCCAGCAGTGAAGCGCTTCTTACTAGCGGGTACAATGAGCAGTTCTTC | TRBJ2-1 | once | 17 | TRBV2 | TRBD2
CASSERGNTEAFF | TGTGCCAGCAGTGAACGAGGGAACACTGAAGCTTTCTTT | TRBJ1-1 | NA | 13 | TRBV25-1 | NA